The 32 T cell receptor beta chains in this list originate from one sample, sequenced in a study of cytomegalovirus exposure and HLA in healthy donors. In the PCR, 60 Vbeta and 13 Jbeta primers were used. This table comes from immunoSEQ multiplex PCR, and its TCRdb copy is limited to in-frame clones, with some not included. This table has approximately 100,000 clones, around 64% appearing once. Sequencing input: PBMCs. All receptors derive from a man between 60 and 75 years old in good health and CMV-seronegative.

This chain connects TRBV19 to TRBJ1-1; D possibly corresponds to TRBD1 (6 bases). Trimming took off 5 bases at V and 5 bases at J, with 18 bases between the two ends. The germline V gene encodes CDR1 LNHDA and CDR2 SQIVND (reference sequence). The CDR3 contains 15 residues. The CDR3 DNA is TGTGCCAGTAGTCTCCACGGGACATTTAGGACTGAAGCTTTCTTT. This codes for CASSLHGTFRTEAFF.

This clone was counted once. The genes are TRBV7-2 and TRBJ2-3; D unresolved. The CDR3 is 14 amino acids. In germline, CDR1 is SGHTA, CDR2 FQGNSA. V was trimmed by 1 base and J by 6 bases, leaving 11 bases between them. The CDR3 sequence is CASSLVPRADTQYF. CDR3 nucleotides: TGTGCCAGCAGCTTAGTCCCACGAGCGGATACGCAGTATTTT.

This chain joins TRBV25-1 and TRBJ1-2; D may be TRBD1 (5 bases). Germline assignment: CDR1 MGHDK and CDR2 SYGVNS. The CDR3 extends over 14 amino acids. V lost 5 bases and J lost 5, with 15 bases in between. CDR3 sequence: CASSRVGGRYGYTF. CDR3 coding DNA: TGTGCCAGCAGTAGAGTGGGGGGAAGGTATGGCTACACCTTC.

This chain links TRBV19 with TRBJ2-1; TRBD1 might be the D (6 bases). Deletions cut 6 bases from V and 7 bases from J, with 13 bases between. The CDR3 totals 13 residues. Germline V gene sequence: CDR1 LNHDA, CDR2 SQIVND (reference sequence). The CDR3 reads CASSPTGGNEQFF. The CDR3 DNA sequence: TGTGCCAGTAGCCCGACAGGTGGTAATGAGCAGTTCTTC.

CDR3 bases: TGTGCCAGCAGCTTAGCGGCGGGGGGGACAGCTAATCAGCCCCAGCATTTT. As protein: CASSLAAGGTANQPQHF. V is TRBV7-6 and J is TRBJ1-5; 7 positions agree with TRBD1. The CDR3 is 17 residues long. Germline trimming cut 0 bases from V and 4 bases from J; bases unmatched to any gene: 9. The germline CDR1 and CDR2 sequences are SGHVS and FNYEAQ.

The chain couples TRBV28 to TRBJ1-2; D perhaps matches TRBD1 (6 bases). V was trimmed by 6 bases and J by 8 bases, leaving 13 bases between them. This CDR3 contains 12 residues. Germline V gene sequence: CDR1 MDHEN, CDR2 SYDVKM. In DNA, the CDR3 is TGTGCCAGCAGCCAGGACAGTCGGGGCTACACCTTC. This gives the protein CASSQDSRGYTF.

This clone appeared once. This sequence joins TRBV10-3 and TRBJ1-5, with D unresolved. Looked up from germline, CDR1 is ENHRY and CDR2 is SYGVKD. The CDR3 extends over 16 amino acids. V lost 3 bases, J lost 2 bases, and 14 bases lay in between. The CDR3: CAISESGLLGNQPQHF. CDR3 in DNA: TGTGCCATCAGTGAATCGGGTTTGTTGGGCAATCAGCCCCAGCATTTT.

This clone occurred once. The rearrangement links TRBV2 to TRBJ2-7; weak D call: TRBD2 (6 bases). The V gene's germline CDR1 is SNHLY and CDR2 FYNNEI. Trimming took 8 bases from V and 4 from J, leaving 15 bases between them. The CDR3 contains 13 residues. The CDR3 bases are TGTGCCAGCGGGAGGACTCCCTTTTACGAGCAGTACTTC. It yields the protein CASGRTPFYEQYF.

J is TRBJ2-7 and V is TRBV11-1, with 7 bases matching TRBD1. The germline V gene encodes CDR1 SGHAT and CDR2 FQDESV (reference sequence). The V segment lost 5 bases and the J segment 2 bases; nucleotides outside the gene matches: 6. The length of the CDR3 is 14 residues. The chain's CDR3 is CASSNRDRTYEQYF. The CDR3 coding sequence is TGTGCCAGCAGCAACCGGGACAGAACCTACGAGCAGTACTTC.

This clone has only one observation. The chain links TRBV5-6 to TRBJ2-2; TRBD1 might be the D (6 bases). V was cut by 4 bases and J by 6 bases, with 19 bases left in between. The CDR3 extends over 16 amino acids. Germline CDR1 reads SGHDT; CDR2 reads YYEEEE. The CDR3 here is CASSTQKTGLPGELFF. As DNA, the CDR3 is TGTGCCAGCAGCACACAAAAAACAGGGTTACCCGGGGAGCTGTTTTTT.

J is TRBJ1-2 and V is TRBV30; D is perhaps TRBD1 (5 bases). Between the trimmed V and J ends, which lost 3 bases and 4 bases, there was a span of 15 bases. The CDR3 contains 14 residues. Germline lookup yields CDR1 GTSNPN and CDR2 SVGIG (reference sequence). The CDR3 region has the DNA TGTGCCTGGAGCCGGACGACAGTCTCCTATGGCTACACCTTC. It is translated as CAWSRTTVSYGYTF.

Concerning this clone itself: The same CDR3 arises from other DNA sequences in this sample as well. The chain links TRBV25-1 to TRBJ1-1; possible D gene TRBD1, 5 bases. The CDR3 runs 14 residues. V was clipped by 0 bases and J by 4 bases, with 9 bases between them. The germline V gene has CDR1 MGHDK and CDR2 SYGVNS. The CDR3 region is CASSEYTGSTEAFF. CDR3 DNA sequence: TGTGCCAGCAGTGAATATACAGGTTCCACTGAAGCTTTCTTT. Complete variable domain (other parts from reference TRBV25-1 and TRBJ1-1): EADIYQTPRYLVIGTGKKITLECSQTMGHDKMYWYQQDPGMELHLIHYSYGVNSTEKGDLSSESTVSRIRTEHFPLTLESARPSHTSQYLCASSEYTGSTEAFFGQGTRLTVV.

The chain carries TRBV28 and TRBJ2-5, with TRBD2 matching 11 bases. The CDR3 contains 16 residues. V lost 5 bases, J lost 5 bases, and 10 bases stayed unmatched. Germline V gene sequence: CDR1 MDHEN, CDR2 SYDVKM. This CDR3 is CASSTLAGGARETQYF. Written as DNA, the CDR3 is TGTGCCAGCAGTACCTTAGCGGGGGGGGCTAGGGAGACCCAGTACTTC.

Only one count was recorded for this clone. V and J are TRBV28 and TRBJ1-5, with D possibly TRBD1 on 5 matching bases. Germline CDR1 reads MDHEN; CDR2 reads SYDVKM. The CDR3 contains 15 residues. Between the trimmed V and J ends, which lost 5 bases and 6 bases, there was a span of 17 bases. CDR3 sequence (DNA): TGTGCCAGCAGTCAATTTGGCAGGGTAGCTCAGCCCCAGCATTTT. It specifies CASSQFGRVAQPQHF.

This clone was seen only a few times. The chain couples TRBV6-1 to TRBJ1-1; the match to TRBD1 covers 8 bases. Germline-derived CDR1 and CDR2 are MNHNS and SASEGT. The ends lost 7 bases at V and 5 bases at J; junction bases unmatched: 9. The CDR3 totals 14 residues. The CDR3 DNA follows: TGTGCCAGCAAGGGATCTAACAGGGGGACTGAAGCTTTCTTT. It translates to CASKGSNRGTEAFF.

This clone was observed a few times. The chain uses TRBV5-4 and TRBJ2-2, with a possible D match to TRBD1 (6 bases). Germline V gene lookup returns CDR1 SGHNT and CDR2 YYREEE (reference sequence). With 2 bases removed from V and 5 bases from J, the gap between germline ends came to 7 bases. The CDR3 sequence is 13 residues long. This chain's CDR3 is CASSLDRTGELFF. CDR3 DNA sequence: TGTGCCAGCAGCTTAGACAGGACCGGGGAGCTGTTTTTT.

The chain links TRBV11-2 to TRBJ2-3; D remains ambiguous. Germline loops: CDR1 SGHAT, CDR2 FQNNGV. There are 13 residues in the CDR3. Deletions cut 4 bases from V and 0 bases from J, with 5 bases between. The CDR3 protein is CASSWASTDTQYF. For the CDR3, the DNA is TGTGCCAGCAGCTGGGCTAGCACAGATACGCAGTATTTT.

The chain carries TRBV10-3 and TRBJ2-7, with 9 bases identical to TRBD2. J gave up 5 bases and V 10 bases, and 24 bases lay outside the gene matches. There are 18 residues in the CDR3. Germline V gives CDR1 ENHRY, CDR2 SYGVKD. CDR3 amino acids: CATGGAGDNSGSPNEQYF. The CDR3 nucleotides are TGTGCCACCGGAGGCGCAGGGGATAATAGCGGGAGCCCCAACGAGCAGTACTTC.

The chain recombines TRBV4-1 with TRBJ1-6, with D possibly being TRBD1 (5 bases). The CDR3 consists of 17 residues. Germline CDR1 MGHRA, CDR2 YSYEKL. Between the trimmed V and J ends, which lost 4 bases and 2 bases, there was a span of 15 bases. The CDR3 DNA is TGCGCCAGCAGCCCCCAAATGCAGGGAACCTATAATTCACCCCTCCACTTT. Protein product: CASSPQMQGTYNSPLHF.

A few counts support this clone. J is TRBJ2-1 and V is TRBV10-3; 7 nucleotides align to TRBD2. The length of the CDR3 is 15 residues. CDR1 is ENHRY, CDR2 SYGVKD, per germline. V was pared by 4 bases and J by 4 bases, with 7 bases of the junction left unmatched. The CDR3 loop reads CAISGEGISYNEQFF. CDR3 nucleotide sequence: TGTGCCATCAGTGGGGAGGGGATCTCGTACAATGAGCAGTTCTTC.

The chain carries TRBV5-4 and TRBJ2-1; D is undetermined. V was cut by 6 bases and J by 5 bases, with 6 bases left in between. The CDR3 length is 11 residues. CDR1 is SGHNT and CDR2 is YYREEE in the germline V gene (reference sequence). CDR3 nucleotides: TGTGCCAGCATGAGCGACAATGAGCAGTTCTTC. Protein product: CASMSDNEQFF.

The chain recombines TRBV5-5 with TRBJ2-1; D is unresolved. Trimming cost V 4 bases and J 3 bases, with 2 bases left between them. This CDR3 is built from 11 residues. The germline CDR1 and CDR2 sequences are SGHKS and YYEKEE (reference sequence). CDR3 coding DNA: TGTGCCAGCAGCCTCTACAATGAGCAGTTCTTC. Encoded protein: CASSLYNEQFF.

The chain combines TRBV6-5 with TRBJ2-1, with 10 bases fitting TRBD2. From germline, CDR1 is MNHEY and CDR2 SVGAGI. V lost 8 bases to trimming and J lost 8 bases; unmatched junction nucleotides: 9. The CDR3 sequence is 14 residues long. The CDR3 bases are TGTGCCAGCTGGCCTAGCGGGGGTTTCTATGAGCAGTTCTTC. As protein: CASWPSGGFYEQFF.

V gene TRBV4-2 combines with J gene TRBJ1-6; D call uncertain. Trimming removed 0 bases at V and 8 bases at J, with 8 bases between. CDR3 length equals 14 residues. The germline gives CDR1 LGHNA, CDR2 YNFKEQ. The CDR3 spells CASSQDGGDSPLHF. The DNA for the CDR3 is TGTGCCAGCAGCCAAGACGGCGGGGATTCACCCCTCCACTTT.

This clone has only a few counts. The same CDR3 also results from other DNA sequences found in this sample. The V gene is TRBV5-1, the J gene TRBJ2-5, with D hard to call. Trimming cost V 0 bases and J 2 bases, with 5 bases left between them. Germline CDR1 reads SGHRS; CDR2 reads YFSETQ. The CDR3 has 13 residues. The CDR3 nucleotides read TGCGCCAGCAGCTTGGGGCAACAAGAGACCCAGTACTTC. Protein sequence: CASSLGQQETQYF.

The chain joins TRBV11-2 to TRBJ2-7; 10 nucleotides agree with TRBD1. Trimming at V came to 5 bases and at J to 0 bases, leaving 7 bases not matched to a gene. This CDR3 region has 16 residues. Germline assignment: CDR1 SGHAT and CDR2 FQNNGV. As DNA, the CDR3 is TGTGCCAGCAGCGCCAGACAGGGGGCGATCTCCTACGAGCAGTACTTC. This codes for CASSARQGAISYEQYF.

The chain is built from TRBV10-2 and TRBJ1-1; D gene ambiguous. Trimming pared 0 bases from V and 8 bases from J, leaving 10 bases between. Per the germline V gene, CDR1 is WSHSY and CDR2 is SAAADI. The CDR3 length is 13 residues. The CDR3 region is CASSESRPTEAFF. The CDR3 region has the DNA TGCGCCAGCAGTGAGTCGCGACCGACAGAAGCTTTCTTT.

J is TRBJ2-3 and V is TRBV6-6, with 10 bases identical to TRBD2. The V and J ends lost 4 bases and 0 bases, in that order; junction bases with no gene match: 4. The V gene's germline CDR1 is MNHNY and CDR2 SVGAGI (reference sequence). This CDR3 has 16 residues. The CDR3 nucleotides are TGTGCCAGCAGTTCACCACTAGCGGGAAGCACAGATACGCAGTATTTT. Translation: CASSSPLAGSTDTQYF.

The chain couples TRBV19 to TRBJ1-3; 7 bases map to TRBD1. This CDR3 is built from 15 residues. Germline trimming cut 7 bases from V and 4 bases from J; bases unmatched to any gene: 10. From germline, CDR1 is LNHDA and CDR2 SQIVND (reference sequence). CDR3 sequence reads: CASTLQGNKGNTIYF. CDR3 sequence (DNA): TGTGCCAGTACCTTACAGGGGAACAAAGGAAACACCATATATTTT.

V gene TRBV7-9 combines with J gene TRBJ1-2; perhaps TRBD1 as D (5 bases). With 1 base removed from V and 7 bases from J, the gap between germline ends came to 13 bases. CDR1 and CDR2 from the germline V gene are SEHNR and FQNEAQ (reference sequence). This CDR3 region has 14 residues. The CDR3 loop is CASSLVSGLGGYTF. CDR3 in DNA: TGTGCCAGCAGCTTAGTATCAGGGCTAGGTGGCTACACCTTC.

This clone was seen a handful of times. V gene TRBV2 combines with J gene TRBJ2-1, with 8 bases lining up with TRBD2. J gave up 6 bases and V 3 bases, and 7 bases lay outside the gene matches. Per the germline V gene, CDR1 is SNHLY and CDR2 is FYNNEI. This CDR3 has 15 residues. CDR3 amino acids: CASSENGRASNEQFF. The CDR3 DNA sequence: TGTGCCAGCAGTGAGAACGGGAGGGCCAGCAATGAGCAGTTCTTC.

CDR3 DNA: TGTGCCAGCTCACCATATCGCGACAGGGGCACTGAAGCTTTCTTT. It yields the protein CASSPYRDRGTEAFF. The chain is built from TRBV18 and TRBJ1-1; 8 bases line up with TRBD1. CDR3 size: 15 residues. Trimming took 2 bases from V and 4 from J; bases not matched to a gene: 6. The V gene's germline CDR1 is KGHSH and CDR2 LQKENI.